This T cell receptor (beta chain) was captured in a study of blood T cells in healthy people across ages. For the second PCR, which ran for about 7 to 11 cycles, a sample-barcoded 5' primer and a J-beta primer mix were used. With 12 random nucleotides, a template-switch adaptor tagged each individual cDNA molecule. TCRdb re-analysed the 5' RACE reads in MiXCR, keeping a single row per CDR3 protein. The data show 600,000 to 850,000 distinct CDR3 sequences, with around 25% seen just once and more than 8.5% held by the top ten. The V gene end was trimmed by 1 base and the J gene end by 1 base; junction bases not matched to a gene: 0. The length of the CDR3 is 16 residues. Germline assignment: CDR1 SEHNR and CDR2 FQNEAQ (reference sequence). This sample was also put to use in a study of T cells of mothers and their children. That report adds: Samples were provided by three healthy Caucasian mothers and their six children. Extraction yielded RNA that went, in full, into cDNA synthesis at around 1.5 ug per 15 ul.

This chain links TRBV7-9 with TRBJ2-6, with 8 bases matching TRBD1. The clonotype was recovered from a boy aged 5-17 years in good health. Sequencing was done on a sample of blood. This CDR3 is CASSLGTGSGANVLTF. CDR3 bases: TGTGCCAGCAGCTTAGGGACAGGGTCTGGGGCCAACGTCCTGACTTTC.